The present entry profiles one T cell receptor beta chain with its context. What it binds is unknown. This entry is derived from a study of Ad26.COV2.S vaccination and SARS-CoV-2 variants. Study outcomes and limitations: With respect to non-spike TCR breadth, vaccine and placebo recipients were similar. Compared with placebo recipients, vaccine recipients had higher spike-specific TCR breadth.

The repertoire was sequenced with immunoSEQ multiplex PCR; TCRdb's copy has only in-frame clones and lacks some. The data show over 130,000 clones, with around 86% seen just once and around 5% held by the top ten. With 5 bases removed from V and 7 bases from J, the gap between germline ends came to 7 bases. Germline CDR1 and CDR2: SGHDT and YYEEEE. CDR3 size: 12 residues. This TCR came from a human donor who had recovered from COVID-19. The J gene is TRBJ1-6, the V gene TRBV5-6, with no clear D. The material was peripheral blood, obtained after recovery from COVID-19. In DNA, the CDR3 is TGTGCCAGCAGTAAGACCAATTCACCCCTCCACTTT. The encoded protein is CASSKTNSPLHF.